These 27 T cell receptor beta chains originate from one sample sequenced in a study of cytotoxic CD8 clonotypes in ibrutinib-treated CLL. Measured with immunoSEQ multiplex PCR; TCRdb has only the in-frame clones, and not every one. The data hold 150,000 or so clones, with roughly 85% observed a single time. Here the sequenced sample was PBMCs, taken after 24 months of ibrutinib treatment. The receptors come from a human donor with chronic lymphocytic leukemia.

The chain carries TRBV6-1 and TRBJ1-3; D unresolved. Looked up from germline, CDR1 is MNHNS and CDR2 is SASEGT. The CDR3 contains 11 residues. V gave up 8 bases and J gave up 4 bases, with 6 bases separating them. The CDR3 region is CASLGGNTIYF. CDR3 coding DNA: TGTGCCAGCTTAGGCGGAAACACCATATATTTT.

The chain joins TRBV19 to TRBJ1-1, with D uncertain. CDR3 length equals 13 residues. Between the trimmed V and J ends, which lost 1 base and 5 bases, there was a span of 8 bases. Germline V gene lookup returns CDR1 LNHDA and CDR2 SQIVND (reference sequence). The CDR3: CASSIGLGTEAFF. The CDR3 nucleotides are TGTGCCAGTAGTATAGGTCTCGGGACTGAAGCTTTCTTT.

The gene calls are TRBV28 and TRBJ2-7; possibly TRBD1 or TRBD2 for D (5 bases each). The germline CDR1 and CDR2 sequences are MDHEN and SYDVKM. CDR3 length: 15 amino acids. V lost 2 bases and J 0 bases, leaving 11 bases between the germline ends. CDR3 sequence (DNA): TGTGCCAGCAGTTTACCCGGGGCGACCTCCTACGAGCAGTACTTC. Translating it yields CASSLPGATSYEQYF.

J is TRBJ2-3 and V is TRBV2; 8 nucleotides agree with TRBD1. Per germline, CDR1 SNHLY and CDR2 FYNNEI. The CDR3 is made up of 18 amino acids. The ends lost 3 bases at V and 2 bases at J; junction bases unmatched: 13. The CDR3 sequence: CASSDPGQAKSNTDTQYF. Written as DNA, the CDR3 is TGTGCCAGCAGTGATCCGGGACAGGCGAAATCTAACACAGATACGCAGTATTTT.

The chain carries TRBV6-5 and TRBJ1-4; D not certain. Germline values: CDR1 MNHEY, CDR2 SVGAGI. The V gene lost 5 bases and the J gene lost 7 bases, with 11 bases spanning the gap. This CDR3 spans 13 amino acids. Written as DNA, the CDR3 is TGTGCCAGCAGTCGGTCTAATGGTGAAAAACTGTTTTTT. Amino acids: CASSRSNGEKLFF.

The rearrangement links TRBV2 to TRBJ1-2, with 7 bases matching TRBD1. The CDR3 loop spans 14 amino acids. From germline, CDR1 is SNHLY and CDR2 FYNNEI. J gave up 3 bases and V 2 bases, and 3 bases lay outside the gene matches. CDR3 in amino acids: CASSETQGDYGYTF. The CDR3 nucleotides read TGTGCCAGCAGTGAAACGCAGGGGGACTATGGCTACACCTTC.

The chain recombines TRBV28 with TRBJ2-7; 7 nucleotides line up with TRBD1. J lost 9 bases, V lost 5 bases, and 16 bases had no gene match. CDR1 and CDR2 from the germline V gene are MDHEN and SYDVKM. This CDR3 has 15 amino acids. The CDR3 here is CASSPGDSRFFGQYF. For the CDR3, the DNA is TGTGCCAGCAGTCCTGGGGACAGCCGATTTTTCGGGCAGTACTTC.

The chain joins TRBV18 to TRBJ1-4, with D possibly TRBD1 on 5 matching bases. Trimming took 4 bases from V and 8 from J, leaving 20 bases between them. Germline V gene lookup returns CDR1 KGHSH and CDR2 LQKENI. The CDR3 is 16 amino acids. CDR3 DNA sequence: TGTGCCAGCTCACAAACCCGGGGGGATCTCTCCGAAAAACTGTTTTTT. Protein: CASSQTRGDLSEKLFF.

V gene TRBV6-5 combines with J gene TRBJ2-1; D not certain. Germline CDR1 MNHEY, CDR2 SVGAGI. Trimming removed 5 bases at V and 10 bases at J, with 21 bases between. The CDR3 is 15 amino acids. The CDR3, as DNA: TGTGCCAGCAGTACCAAGATGCCCGGTTCAGGCGAGCAGTTCTTC. Its translation is CASSTKMPGSGEQFF.

The V and J genes are TRBV19 and TRBJ1-3; D gene uncertain. Trimming pared 7 bases from V and 0 bases from J, leaving 13 bases between. Germline V lookup: CDR1 LNHDA, CDR2 SQIVND (reference sequence). The CDR3 extends over 15 amino acids. The chain's CDR3 is CASIRTGFSGNTIYF. The CDR3 bases are TGTGCCAGTATTCGGACGGGCTTCTCTGGAAACACCATATATTTT.

This chain connects TRBV28 to TRBJ1-5; maybe TRBD1 (5 bases). The CDR3 extends over 14 amino acids. Trimming shortened V by 5 bases and J by 9 bases, and 17 bases separated the two germline ends. The germline V gene has CDR1 MDHEN and CDR2 SYDVKM. In DNA, the CDR3 is TGTGCCAGCAGTCCACTGGGGGGAGTGCGGCCCCAGCATTTT. It translates to CASSPLGGVRPQHF.

The V call is TRBV14, the J call TRBJ2-7; D might be TRBD2 (6 bases). Per the germline V gene, CDR1 is SGHDN and CDR2 is FVKESK. V shed 2 bases and J shed 3 bases, with 23 bases lying between them. The CDR3 spans 18 residues. The CDR3 bases are TGTGCCAGCAGCCAAAAAAACGCCGTCCAGACTAGGATCTACGAGCAGTACTTC. This codes for CASSQKNAVQTRIYEQYF.

The chain uses TRBV13 and TRBJ1-2; D not certain. Germline values: CDR1 PRHDT, CDR2 FYEKMQ (reference sequence). The CDR3 has 13 amino acids. Trimming stripped 6 bases from V and 4 bases from J, with 12 bases between. The DNA of the CDR3 is TGTGCCAGCAGTTACCACAGCTCCTATGGCTACACCTTC. It is translated as CASSYHSSYGYTF.

The genes are TRBV10-3 and TRBJ2-1; the match to TRBD2 covers 12 bases. CDR1 and CDR2 from the germline V gene are ENHRY and SYGVKD. The CDR3 covers 16 residues. Trimming at V came to 6 bases and at J to 2 bases, leaving 5 bases not matched to a gene. The CDR3 protein is CAIRETSGSTYNEQFF. In DNA, the CDR3 is TGTGCCATCAGGGAGACTAGCGGGAGCACCTACAATGAGCAGTTCTTC.

The CDR3 DNA reads as TGTGCCAGCCCCGTTGGGCGGTGGAGCTCCTACGAGCAGTACTTC. This gives the protein CASPVGRWSSYEQYF. This chain links TRBV2 with TRBJ2-7; D gene ambiguous. This CDR3 is built from 15 residues. The germline V gene has CDR1 SNHLY and CDR2 FYNNEI. Trimming shortened V by 8 bases and J by 0 bases, and 17 bases separated the two germline ends.

This sequence joins TRBV19 and TRBJ1-5; D gene uncertain. Germline V gene lookup returns CDR1 LNHDA and CDR2 SQIVND (reference sequence). The CDR3 covers 15 residues. The V end was cut by 4 bases, the J end by 0 bases, with 10 bases between. The CDR3 region has the DNA TGTGCCAGTAGTAGGGAGAGTAATAGCAATCAGCCCCAGCATTTT. This translates into CASSRESNSNQPQHF.

The chain recombines TRBV2 with TRBJ1-1; D gene ambiguous. V was clipped by 5 bases and J by 7 bases, with 14 bases between them. From germline, CDR1 is SNHLY and CDR2 FYNNEI. This CDR3 contains 13 residues. This CDR3 is CASSQTYNHEAFF. The CDR3 region has the DNA TGTGCCAGCAGTCAGACATACAACCATGAAGCTTTCTTT.

The chain combines TRBV2 with TRBJ1-2; D unresolved. Germline lookup yields CDR1 SNHLY and CDR2 FYNNEI. Trimming took off 3 bases at V and 8 bases at J, with 10 bases between the two ends. The CDR3 spans 12 residues. CDR3 bases: TGTGCCAGCAGTGACAGGCTCAAAGGCTACACCTTC. This sequence encodes CASSDRLKGYTF.

V usage is TRBV5-6 and J usage is TRBJ2-7; 12 bases match TRBD1. CDR3 length equals 15 residues. CDR1 is SGHDT, CDR2 YYEEEE, per germline. Trimming at V came to 0 bases and at J to 4 bases, leaving 2 bases not matched to a gene. CDR3 coding DNA: TGTGCCAGCAGCTTGGCGGGACAGGGGGCTTACGAGCAGTACTTC. It specifies CASSLAGQGAYEQYF.

The chain combines TRBV4-3 with TRBJ1-1, with D tentatively TRBD1 (6 bases). This CDR3 contains 16 residues. Germline V lookup: CDR1 LGHNA, CDR2 YSLEER. Trimming stripped 0 bases from V and 3 bases from J, with 14 bases between. CDR3 protein: CASSQDWGQAYTEAFF. CDR3 nucleotide sequence: TGCGCCAGCAGCCAAGATTGGGGACAAGCTTACACTGAAGCTTTCTTT.

The count of this clone is one. The rearrangement links TRBV2 to TRBJ2-7; D is uncertain. The V gene lost 4 bases and the J gene lost 0 bases, with 7 bases spanning the gap. Looked up from germline, CDR1 is SNHLY and CDR2 is FYNNEI. This CDR3 comprises 13 residues. The CDR3 reads CASSVGRSYEQYF. CDR3 DNA sequence: TGTGCCAGCAGTGTGGGCCGCTCCTACGAGCAGTACTTC.

The chain is built from TRBV5-1 and TRBJ2-7, with D perhaps matching TRBD1 or TRBD2 (6 bases each). CDR3 length: 13 residues. Trimming removed 5 bases from V and 3 bases from J, with 12 bases in between. Germline V lookup: CDR1 SGHRS, CDR2 YFSETQ. The CDR3: CASRSGAGYEQYF. CDR3 nucleotide sequence: TGCGCCAGCAGGTCGGGGGCCGGCTACGAGCAGTACTTC.

This clone was observed a single time. The chain is built from TRBV6-6 and TRBJ1-2; D is ambiguous. Germline V gives CDR1 MNHNY, CDR2 SVGAGI (reference sequence). Between the trimmed V and J ends, which lost 6 bases and 0 bases, there was a span of 11 bases. The CDR3 totals 14 residues. CDR3 loop: CASSRRRSNYGYTF. In DNA form, the CDR3 reads TGTGCCAGCAGCCGTCGACGTTCTAACTATGGCTACACCTTC.

The rearrangement links TRBV28 to TRBJ2-1; D may correspond to TRBD1 or TRBD2 (5 bases each). V gave up 9 bases and J gave up 0 bases, with 12 bases separating them. CDR1 and CDR2 from the germline V gene are MDHEN and SYDVKM. The CDR3 has 14 amino acids. The CDR3 coding sequence is TGTGCCAGTCAGGGACGCCCCTCCTACAATGAGCAGTTCTTC. Translated, it gives CASQGRPSYNEQFF.

The chain uses TRBV18 and TRBJ1-3; D unresolved. This CDR3 comprises 14 residues. V lost 1 base and J 0 bases, leaving 4 bases between the germline ends. CDR1 KGHSH and CDR2 LQKENI come from the germline V gene. CDR3 nucleotide sequence: TGTGCCAGCTCACCACTGGTCTCTGGAAACACCATATATTTT. This gives the protein CASSPLVSGNTIYF. The full variable domain, in which reference TRBV18 and TRBJ1-3 provide the parts outside the CDR3, is NAGVMQNPRHLVRRRGQEARLRCSPMKGHSHVYWYRQLPEEGLKFMVYLQKENIIDESGMPKERFSAEFPKEGPSILRIQQVVRGDSAAYFCASSPLVSGNTIYFGEGSWLTVV.

This clone was seen once. This chain connects TRBV30 to TRBJ2-5; 9 bases fit TRBD1. CDR3 length equals 14 residues. Germline lookup yields CDR1 GTSNPN and CDR2 SVGIG (reference sequence). Germline trimming cut 4 bases from V and 6 bases from J; bases unmatched to any gene: 9. CDR3 amino acids: CAWNGPGQGKTQYF. In DNA, the CDR3 is TGTGCCTGGAACGGTCCGGGACAGGGAAAGACCCAGTACTTC.

This chain joins TRBV6-4 and TRBJ1-1, with TRBD1 matching over 9 bases. The ends lost 6 bases at V and 1 base at J; junction bases unmatched: 3. This CDR3 spans 14 amino acids. Germline lookup yields CDR1 MRHNA and CDR2 SNTAGT. The CDR3 loop is CASRTGGPNTEAFF. The CDR3 region has the DNA TGTGCCAGCAGAACAGGGGGCCCGAACACTGAAGCTTTCTTT.